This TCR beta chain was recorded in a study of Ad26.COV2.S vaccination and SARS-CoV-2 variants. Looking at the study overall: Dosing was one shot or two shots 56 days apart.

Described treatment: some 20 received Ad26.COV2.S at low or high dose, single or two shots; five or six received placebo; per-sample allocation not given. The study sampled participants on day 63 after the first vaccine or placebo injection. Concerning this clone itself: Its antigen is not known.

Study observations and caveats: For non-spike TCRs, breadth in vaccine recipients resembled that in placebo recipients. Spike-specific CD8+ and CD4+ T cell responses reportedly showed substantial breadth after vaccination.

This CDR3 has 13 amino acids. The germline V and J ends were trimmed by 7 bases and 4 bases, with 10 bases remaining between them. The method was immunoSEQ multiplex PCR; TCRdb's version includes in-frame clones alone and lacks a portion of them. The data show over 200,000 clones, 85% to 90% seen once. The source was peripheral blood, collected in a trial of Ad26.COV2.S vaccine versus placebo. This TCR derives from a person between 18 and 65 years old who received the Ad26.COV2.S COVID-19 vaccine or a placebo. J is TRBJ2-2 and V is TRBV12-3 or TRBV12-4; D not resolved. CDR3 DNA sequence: TGTGCCAGCAACCCCCCAATCACCGGGGAGCTGTTTTTT. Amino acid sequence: CASNPPITGELFF.